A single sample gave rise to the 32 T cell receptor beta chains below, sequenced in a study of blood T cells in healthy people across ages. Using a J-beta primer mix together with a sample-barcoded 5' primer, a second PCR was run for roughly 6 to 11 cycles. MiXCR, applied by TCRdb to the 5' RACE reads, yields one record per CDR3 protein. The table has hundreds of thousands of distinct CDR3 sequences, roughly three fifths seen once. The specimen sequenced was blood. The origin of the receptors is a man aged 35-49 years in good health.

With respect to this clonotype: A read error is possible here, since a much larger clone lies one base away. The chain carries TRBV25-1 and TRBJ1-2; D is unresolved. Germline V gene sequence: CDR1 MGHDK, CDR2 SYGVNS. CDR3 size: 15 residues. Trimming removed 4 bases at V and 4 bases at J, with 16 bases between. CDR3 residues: CASSAPLEAIYGYTF. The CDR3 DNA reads TGTGCCAGCAGTGCCCCCCTGGAAGCAATCTATGGCTACACCTTC.

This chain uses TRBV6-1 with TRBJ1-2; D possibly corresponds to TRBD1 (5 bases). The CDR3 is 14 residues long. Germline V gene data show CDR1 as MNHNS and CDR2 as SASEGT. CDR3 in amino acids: CVAANRKTNYGYTF. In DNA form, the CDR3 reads TGTGTCGCAGCTAACAGGAAAACTAACTATGGCTACACCTTC.

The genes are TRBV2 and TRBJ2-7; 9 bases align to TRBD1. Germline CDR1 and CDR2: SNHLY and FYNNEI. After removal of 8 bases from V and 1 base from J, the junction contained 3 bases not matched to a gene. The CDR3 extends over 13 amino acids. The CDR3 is CASGTGLSYEQYF. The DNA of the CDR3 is TGTGCCAGCGGGACAGGGCTGTCCTACGAGCAGTACTTC.

CDR3 sequence: CASSQETLAGVDEQFF. The DNA for the CDR3 is TGCGCCAGCAGCCAAGAAACGTTAGCGGGAGTCGATGAGCAGTTCTTC. J is TRBJ2-1 and V is TRBV4-3, with 9 bases matching TRBD2. J was trimmed by 8 bases and V by 0 bases; bases with no gene match: 8. The V gene's germline CDR1 is LGHNA and CDR2 YSLEER. This CDR3 is built from 16 residues.

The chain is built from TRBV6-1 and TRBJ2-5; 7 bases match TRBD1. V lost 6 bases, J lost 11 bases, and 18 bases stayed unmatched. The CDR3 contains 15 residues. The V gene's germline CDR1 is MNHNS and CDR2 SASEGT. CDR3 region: CASRTPGTAYNEQYF. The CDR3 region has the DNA TGTGCCAGCAGAACCCCCGGGACAGCCTACAATGAGCAGTACTTC.

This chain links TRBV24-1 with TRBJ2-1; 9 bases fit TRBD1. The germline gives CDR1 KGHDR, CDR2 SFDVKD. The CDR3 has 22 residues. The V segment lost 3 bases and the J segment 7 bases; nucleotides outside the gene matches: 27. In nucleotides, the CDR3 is TGTGCCACCAGTGATACTCAACCGGGGACAGGGAGAGGGGCGTGGGGGGCGAATGAGCAGTTCTTC. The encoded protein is CATSDTQPGTGRGAWGANEQFF.

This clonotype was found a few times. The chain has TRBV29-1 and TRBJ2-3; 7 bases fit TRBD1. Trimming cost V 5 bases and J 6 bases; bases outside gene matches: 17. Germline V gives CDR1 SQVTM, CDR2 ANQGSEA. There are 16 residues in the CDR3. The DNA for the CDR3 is TGCAGCGTTTGGACAGGCCGAAGTAACTACATCGATACGCAGTATTTT. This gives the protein CSVWTGRSNYIDTQYF.

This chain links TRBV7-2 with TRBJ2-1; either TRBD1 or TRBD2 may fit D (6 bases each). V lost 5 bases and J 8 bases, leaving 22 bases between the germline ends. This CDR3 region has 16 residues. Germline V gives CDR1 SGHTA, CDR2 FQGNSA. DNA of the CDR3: TGTGCCAGCAGCCGAAACGGGGGCTCCGACGGCTATGAGCAGTTCTTC. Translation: CASSRNGGSDGYEQFF.

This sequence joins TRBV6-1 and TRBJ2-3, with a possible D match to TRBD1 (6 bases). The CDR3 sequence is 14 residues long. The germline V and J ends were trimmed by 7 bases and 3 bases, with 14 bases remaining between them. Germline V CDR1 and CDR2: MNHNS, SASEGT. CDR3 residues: CASIQGYSTDTQYF. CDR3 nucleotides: TGTGCCAGCATTCAGGGGTATTCGACAGATACGCAGTATTTT.

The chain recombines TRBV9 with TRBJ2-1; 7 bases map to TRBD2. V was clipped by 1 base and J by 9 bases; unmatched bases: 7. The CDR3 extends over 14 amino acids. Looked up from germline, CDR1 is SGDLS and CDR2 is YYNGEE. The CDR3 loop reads CASSVNRGVGEQFF. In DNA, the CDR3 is TGTGCCAGCAGCGTAAATCGGGGGGTGGGTGAGCAGTTCTTC.

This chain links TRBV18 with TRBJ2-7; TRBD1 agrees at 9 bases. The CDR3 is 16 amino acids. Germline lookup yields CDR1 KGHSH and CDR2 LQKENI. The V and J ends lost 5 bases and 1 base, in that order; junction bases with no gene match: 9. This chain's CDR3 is CASSVLQGAESYEQYF. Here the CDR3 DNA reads TGTGCCAGCTCAGTACTACAGGGGGCAGAGTCCTACGAGCAGTACTTC.

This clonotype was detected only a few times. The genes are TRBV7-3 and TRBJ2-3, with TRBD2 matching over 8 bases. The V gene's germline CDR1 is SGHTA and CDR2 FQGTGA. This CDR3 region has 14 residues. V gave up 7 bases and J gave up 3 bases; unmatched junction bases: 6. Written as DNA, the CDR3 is TGTGCCAGCACTAGTGCGGGGGGTACAGATACGCAGTATTTT. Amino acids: CASTSAGGTDTQYF.

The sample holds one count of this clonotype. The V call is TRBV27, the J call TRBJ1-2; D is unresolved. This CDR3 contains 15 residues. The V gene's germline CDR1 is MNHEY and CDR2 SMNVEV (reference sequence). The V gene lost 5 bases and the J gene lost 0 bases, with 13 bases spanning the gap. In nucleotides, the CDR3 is TGTGCCAGCAGTCTCCAACCTGGGGCTAACTATGGCTACACCTTC. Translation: CASSLQPGANYGYTF.

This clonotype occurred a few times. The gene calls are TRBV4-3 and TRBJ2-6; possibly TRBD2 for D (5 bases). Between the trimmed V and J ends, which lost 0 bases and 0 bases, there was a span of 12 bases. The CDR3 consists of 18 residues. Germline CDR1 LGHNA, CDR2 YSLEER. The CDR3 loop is CASSQDRTPHSGANVLTF. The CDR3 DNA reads TGCGCCAGCAGCCAAGATCGGACTCCACACTCTGGGGCCAACGTCCTGACTTTC.

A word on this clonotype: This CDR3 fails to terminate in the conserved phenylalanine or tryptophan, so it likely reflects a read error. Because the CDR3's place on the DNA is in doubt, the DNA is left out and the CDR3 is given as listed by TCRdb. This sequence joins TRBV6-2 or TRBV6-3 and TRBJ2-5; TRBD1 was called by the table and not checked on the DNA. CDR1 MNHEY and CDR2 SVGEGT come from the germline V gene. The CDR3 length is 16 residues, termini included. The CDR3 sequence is CASNPDSLSYGYTFGS.

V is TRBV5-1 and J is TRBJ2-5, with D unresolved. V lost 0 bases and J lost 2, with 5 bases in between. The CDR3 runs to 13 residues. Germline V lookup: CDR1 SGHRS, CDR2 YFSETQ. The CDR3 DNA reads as TGCGCCAGCAGCTTGGAGAGTCAAGAGACCCAGTACTTC. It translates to CASSLESQETQYF. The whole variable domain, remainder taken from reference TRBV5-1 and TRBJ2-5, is KAGVTQTPRYLIKTRGQQVTLSCSPISGHRSVSWYQQTPGQGLQFLFEYFSETQRNKGNFPGRFSGRQFSNSRSEMNVSTLELGDSALYLCASSLESQETQYFGPGTRLLVL.

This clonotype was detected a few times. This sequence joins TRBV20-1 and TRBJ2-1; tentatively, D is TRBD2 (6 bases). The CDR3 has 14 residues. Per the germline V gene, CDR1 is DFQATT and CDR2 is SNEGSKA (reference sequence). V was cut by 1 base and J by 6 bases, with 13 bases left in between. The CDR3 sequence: CSARVRERLNEQFF. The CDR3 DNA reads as TGCAGTGCTAGAGTACGGGAGCGTCTCAATGAGCAGTTCTTC.

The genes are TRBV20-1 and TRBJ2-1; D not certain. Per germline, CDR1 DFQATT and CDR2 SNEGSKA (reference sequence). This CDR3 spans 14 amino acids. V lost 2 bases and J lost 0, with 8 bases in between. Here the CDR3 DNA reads TGCAGTGCTAGAAAGGCAAGCTCCTACAATGAGCAGTTCTTC. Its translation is CSARKASSYNEQFF.

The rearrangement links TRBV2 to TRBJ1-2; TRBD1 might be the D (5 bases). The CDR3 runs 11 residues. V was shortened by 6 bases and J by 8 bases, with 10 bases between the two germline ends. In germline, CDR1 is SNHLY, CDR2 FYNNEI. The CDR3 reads CASRSQGGYTF. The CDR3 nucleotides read TGTGCCAGCAGGTCCCAGGGAGGCTACACCTTC.

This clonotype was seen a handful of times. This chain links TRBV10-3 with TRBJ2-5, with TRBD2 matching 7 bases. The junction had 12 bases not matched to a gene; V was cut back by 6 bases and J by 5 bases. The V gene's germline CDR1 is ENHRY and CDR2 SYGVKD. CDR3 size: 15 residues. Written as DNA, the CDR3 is TGTGCCATCAGCTCGGCGGCGGGAGAGGAGGAGACCCAGTACTTC. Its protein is CAISSAAGEEETQYF.

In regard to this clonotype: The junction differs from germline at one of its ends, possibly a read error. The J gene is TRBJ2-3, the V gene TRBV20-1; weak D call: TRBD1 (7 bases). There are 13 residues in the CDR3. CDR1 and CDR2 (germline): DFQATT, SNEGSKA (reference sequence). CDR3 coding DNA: TGCAGTACTAGTTCAGGGGGAGGAGATACGCAGTATTTT. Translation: CSTSSGGGDTQYF.

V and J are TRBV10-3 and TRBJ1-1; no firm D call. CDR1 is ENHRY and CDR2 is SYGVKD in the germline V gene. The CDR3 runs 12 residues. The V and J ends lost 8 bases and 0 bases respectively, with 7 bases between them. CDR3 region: CAIRGVNTEAFF. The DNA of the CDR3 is TGTGCCATCCGTGGAGTGAACACTGAAGCTTTCTTT.

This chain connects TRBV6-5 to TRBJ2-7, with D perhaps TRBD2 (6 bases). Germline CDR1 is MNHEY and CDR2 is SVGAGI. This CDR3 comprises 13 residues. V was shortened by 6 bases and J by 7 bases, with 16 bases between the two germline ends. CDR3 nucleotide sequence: TGTGCCAGCAGCACCGAGGCAGGGAGGGAGCAGTACTTC. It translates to CASSTEAGREQYF.

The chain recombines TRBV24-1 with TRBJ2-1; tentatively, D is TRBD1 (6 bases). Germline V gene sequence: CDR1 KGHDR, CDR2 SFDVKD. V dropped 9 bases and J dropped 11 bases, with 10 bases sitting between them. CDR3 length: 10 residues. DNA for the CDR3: TGTGCCACCGAACAGGGTAAGCAGTTCTTC. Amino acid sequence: CATEQGKQFF.

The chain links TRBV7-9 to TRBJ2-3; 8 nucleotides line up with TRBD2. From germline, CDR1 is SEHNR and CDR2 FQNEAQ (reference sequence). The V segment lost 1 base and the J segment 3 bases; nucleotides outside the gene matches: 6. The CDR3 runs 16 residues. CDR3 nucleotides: TGTGCCAGCAGCTTAGAAGGCGGGAGGCCGACAGATACGCAGTATTTT. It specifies CASSLEGGRPTDTQYF.

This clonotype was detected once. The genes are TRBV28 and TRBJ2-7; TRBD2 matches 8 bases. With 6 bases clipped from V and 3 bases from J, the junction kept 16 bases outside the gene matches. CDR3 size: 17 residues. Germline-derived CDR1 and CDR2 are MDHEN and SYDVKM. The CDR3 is CASSNEAGAVSLYEQYF. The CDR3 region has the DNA TGTGCCAGCAGCAATGAAGCGGGGGCCGTTTCCCTCTACGAGCAGTACTTC.

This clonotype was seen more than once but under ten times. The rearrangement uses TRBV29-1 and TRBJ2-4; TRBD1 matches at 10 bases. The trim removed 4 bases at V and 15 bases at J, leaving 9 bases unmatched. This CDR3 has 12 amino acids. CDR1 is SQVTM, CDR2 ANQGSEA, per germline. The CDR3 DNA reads TGCAGCGTTGGGGACAGGGGAGAGGCTTGGTACTTC. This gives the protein CSVGDRGEAWYF.

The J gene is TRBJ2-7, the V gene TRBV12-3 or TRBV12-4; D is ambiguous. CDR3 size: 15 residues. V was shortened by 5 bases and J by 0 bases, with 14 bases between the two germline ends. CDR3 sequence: CASSLTWADSYEQYF. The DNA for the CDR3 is TGTGCCAGCAGTCTCACTTGGGCTGACTCCTACGAGCAGTACTTC.

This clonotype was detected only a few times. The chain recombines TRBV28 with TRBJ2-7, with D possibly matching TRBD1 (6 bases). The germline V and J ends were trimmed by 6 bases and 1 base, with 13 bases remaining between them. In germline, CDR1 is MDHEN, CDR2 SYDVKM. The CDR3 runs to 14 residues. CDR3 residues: CASRVQGNSYEQYF. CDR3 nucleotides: TGTGCCAGCAGGGTACAGGGTAATTCCTACGAGCAGTACTTC.

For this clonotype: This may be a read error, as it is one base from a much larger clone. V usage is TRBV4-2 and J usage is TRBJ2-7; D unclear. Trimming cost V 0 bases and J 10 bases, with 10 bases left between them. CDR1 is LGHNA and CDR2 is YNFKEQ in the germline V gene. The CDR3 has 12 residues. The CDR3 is CASSQDRQAQYF. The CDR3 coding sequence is TGTGCCAGCAGCCAAGATCGGCAGGCCCAGTACTTC.

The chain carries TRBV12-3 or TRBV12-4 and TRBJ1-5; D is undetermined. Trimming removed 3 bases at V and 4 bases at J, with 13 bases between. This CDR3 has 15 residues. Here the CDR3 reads CASSFTLIRNQPQHF. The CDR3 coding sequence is TGTGCCAGCAGTTTCACACTCATCCGGAATCAGCCCCAGCATTTT.

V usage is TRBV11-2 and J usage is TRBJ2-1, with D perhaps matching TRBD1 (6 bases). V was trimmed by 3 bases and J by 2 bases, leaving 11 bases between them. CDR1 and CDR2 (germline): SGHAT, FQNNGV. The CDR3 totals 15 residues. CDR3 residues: CASSLRQATYNEQFF. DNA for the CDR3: TGTGCCAGCAGCTTGCGACAGGCTACCTACAATGAGCAGTTCTTC.